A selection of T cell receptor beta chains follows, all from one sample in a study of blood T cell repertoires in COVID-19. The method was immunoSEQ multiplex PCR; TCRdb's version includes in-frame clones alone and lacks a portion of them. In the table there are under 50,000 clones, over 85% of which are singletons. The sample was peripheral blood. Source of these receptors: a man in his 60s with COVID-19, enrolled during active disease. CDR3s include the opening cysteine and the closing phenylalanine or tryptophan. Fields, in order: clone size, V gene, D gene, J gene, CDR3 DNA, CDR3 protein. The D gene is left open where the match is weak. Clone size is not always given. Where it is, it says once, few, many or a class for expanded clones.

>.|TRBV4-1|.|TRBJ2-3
TGCGCCAGCAGCCTGGAGTTGGGCACAGATACGCAGTATTTT
CASSLELGTDTQYF
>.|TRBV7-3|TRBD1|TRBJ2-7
TGTGCCAGCACCTGCACCGGACAGGGGGCGTCCCCCTCCTACGAGCAGTACTTC
CASTCTGQGASPSYEQYF
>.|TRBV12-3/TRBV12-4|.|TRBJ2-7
TGTGCCAGCAGGACAGAGAAAAGCGAGCAGTACTTC
CASRTEKSEQYF
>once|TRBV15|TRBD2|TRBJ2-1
TGTGCCACCAGCAGAGATATTAGCGGGAGGGGAGATGAGCAGTTCTTC
CATSRDISGRGDEQFF
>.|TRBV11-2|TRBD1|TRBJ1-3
TGTGCCAGCAGCTCGGACAGGGTACCTGGAAACACCATATATTTT
CASSSDRVPGNTIYF
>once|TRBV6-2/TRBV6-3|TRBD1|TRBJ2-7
TGTGCCAGCAGTCACGACAGGGCTTCTGAAGAGCAGTACTTC
CASSHDRASEEQYF
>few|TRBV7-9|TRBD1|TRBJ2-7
TGTGCCAGCACCCAAGCCGGGACAGGGTCCTACGAGCAGTACTTC
CASTQAGTGSYEQYF
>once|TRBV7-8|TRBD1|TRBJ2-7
TGTGCCAGCAGCTCTCGACAGGGATCCTACGAGCAGTACTTC
CASSSRQGSYEQYF
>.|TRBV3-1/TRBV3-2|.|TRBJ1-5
TGTGCCAGCAGCCCTGGCGGGGGTAACAATCAGCCCCAGCATTTT
CASSPGGGNNQPQHF
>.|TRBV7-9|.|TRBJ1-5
TGTGCCAGCAGCTCTCAGGGTGATCAGCCCCAGCATTTT
CASSSQGDQPQHF
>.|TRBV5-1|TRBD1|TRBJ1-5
TGCGCCAGCAGCGAGGGGGCCGCCAATCAGCCCCAGCATTTT
CASSEGAANQPQHF